The 23 T cell receptor beta chains presented below share a single source sample, sequenced in a study of T cell responses to AZD1222 COVID-19 vaccine. Profiling relied on immunoSEQ multiplex PCR, and the TCRdb table lists in-frame clones only, not all of them. This table holds over 120,000 clones, more than 90% found once. The material was peripheral blood, obtained on day 0 of AZD1222 vaccination. These receptors came from an adult in good health.

This chain joins TRBV4-1 and TRBJ1-1, with 7 bases identical to TRBD1. This CDR3 has 15 residues. V was clipped by 3 bases and J by 3 bases; unmatched bases: 7. Germline V lookup: CDR1 MGHRA, CDR2 YSYEKL. CDR3 sequence: CASSHLTGMDTEAFF. The DNA of the CDR3 is TGCGCCAGCAGCCACCTGACAGGGATGGACACTGAAGCTTTCTTT.

The chain employs TRBV27 and TRBJ2-1; 8 bases fit TRBD2. In germline, CDR1 is MNHEY, CDR2 SMNVEV (reference sequence). The CDR3 totals 17 residues. With 2 bases clipped from V and 0 bases from J, the junction kept 6 bases outside the gene matches. The CDR3 DNA reads as TGTGCCAGCAGTTTACTAGCGGGCTCTCCCTCCTACAATGAGCAGTTCTTC. This encodes CASSLLAGSPSYNEQFF.

V gene TRBV25-1 combines with J gene TRBJ2-1; TRBD2 might be the D (6 bases). Germline lookup yields CDR1 MGHDK and CDR2 SYGVNS. The V end lost 2 bases, the J end lost 2 bases, and 10 bases lay between the germline ends. The CDR3 has 15 residues. CDR3 region: CASSEQRTTYNEQFF. The CDR3 region has the DNA TGTGCCAGCAGTGAACAGAGGACTACCTACAATGAGCAGTTCTTC. The variable domain in full, completed from reference TRBV25-1 and TRBJ2-1, reads EADIYQTPRYLVIGTGKKITLECSQTMGHDKMYWYQQDPGMELHLIHYSYGVNSTEKGDLSSESTVSRIRTEHFPLTLESARPSHTSQYLCASSEQRTTYNEQFFGPGTRLTVL.

This chain joins TRBV29-1 and TRBJ2-4, with D possibly called TRBD1 or TRBD2 (5 bases each). The ends were cut back, 3 bases at V and 5 bases at J, with 11 bases in the middle. CDR1 and CDR2 (germline): SQVTM, ANQGSEA. CDR3 length: 13 amino acids. The CDR3 loop reads CSVDEGQENIQYF. CDR3 bases: TGCAGCGTTGATGAGGGGCAAGAAAACATTCAGTACTTC.

This chain links TRBV5-1 with TRBJ2-7; TRBD2 matches 10 bases. This CDR3 comprises 15 residues. Looked up from germline, CDR1 is SGHRS and CDR2 is YFSETQ. V shed 2 bases, J shed 5 bases, and the junction held 7 bases outside the gene matches. The CDR3 nucleotides are TGCGCCAGCAGCTTAACCGGGACTAGCGTCAACGAGCAGTACTTC. It translates to CASSLTGTSVNEQYF.

The chain combines TRBV7-9 with TRBJ2-2, with 10 nucleotides matching TRBD1. J lost 4 bases, V lost 7 bases, and 6 bases had no gene match. The CDR3 is 15 residues long. Germline values: CDR1 SEHNR, CDR2 FQNEAQ (reference sequence). CDR3 DNA: TGTGCCAGCAACAGGGACAGGGGAGTCACCGGGGAGCTGTTTTTT. Residues: CASNRDRGVTGELFF.

On this clone itself: At one end the junction does not follow the germline gene, possibly because of a read error. V usage is TRBV19 and J usage is TRBJ2-1, with TRBD2 as a possible D gene (6 bases). Per the germline V gene, CDR1 is LNHDA and CDR2 is SQIVND (reference sequence). CDR3 size: 14 residues. CDR3 coding DNA: TGTGCCAGTAGCATAGCGGTTAGAGGGAATGAGCAGTTCTTC. Amino acids: CASSIAVRGNEQFF.

This clone is a singleton in its sample. The genes are TRBV5-5 and TRBJ2-1, with 9 bases identical to TRBD2. The CDR3 is made up of 15 amino acids. Germline V gene sequence: CDR1 SGHKS, CDR2 YYEKEE (reference sequence). V dropped 7 bases and J dropped 0; count of bases not matched to a gene: 5. CDR3 sequence: CASDAGGSSYNEQFF. For the CDR3, the DNA is TGTGCCAGCGACGCGGGGGGGAGCTCCTACAATGAGCAGTTCTTC.

The chain carries TRBV3-1 (or the pseudogene TRBV3-2) and TRBJ2-3; 8 nucleotides align to TRBD1. CDR3 length: 15 amino acids. The V segment lost 4 bases and the J segment 3 bases; nucleotides outside the gene matches: 6. Germline CDR1 LGHDT, CDR2 YNNKEL (reference sequence). CDR3 residues: CASSPTGDGTDTQYF. Written as DNA, the CDR3 is TGTGCCAGCAGCCCGACAGGGGATGGGACAGATACGCAGTATTTT.

The rearrangement joins TRBV19 to TRBJ1-6; 7 nucleotides line up with TRBD1. The CDR3 has 14 amino acids. Trimming cost V 4 bases and J 10 bases; bases outside gene matches: 7. Germline lookup yields CDR1 LNHDA and CDR2 SQIVND (reference sequence). The CDR3: CASSTQGLGSPLHF. In DNA form, the CDR3 reads TGTGCCAGTAGTACACAGGGGCTGGGATCACCCCTCCACTTT.

V and J are TRBV29-1 and TRBJ1-2; 8 bases map to TRBD1. Unmatched junction bases numbered 11, after V lost 8 bases and J lost 3 bases. In germline, CDR1 is SQVTM, CDR2 ANQGSEA. CDR3 length: 14 amino acids. The CDR3, as DNA: TGCAGCACCTGGACAGGGTTGCAGGACTATGGCTACACCTTC. It yields the protein CSTWTGLQDYGYTF.

The chain couples TRBV6-5 to TRBJ2-4, with 8 bases that match TRBD1. Germline V gives CDR1 MNHEY, CDR2 SVGAGI. This CDR3 comprises 12 residues. J lost 5 bases, V lost 6 bases, and 0 bases had no gene match. The CDR3, as DNA: TGTGCCAGCAGGGGACAGGAAAACATTCAGTACTTC. Amino acids: CASRGQENIQYF.

The rearrangement links TRBV27 to TRBJ2-7, with TRBD1 matching over 8 bases. CDR1 and CDR2 from the germline V gene are MNHEY and SMNVEV (reference sequence). V lost 2 bases to trimming and J lost 1 base; unmatched junction nucleotides: 4. The CDR3 totals 15 residues. CDR3 bases: TGTGCCAGCAGTTTAAGCAGGGGGCGATCCTACGAGCAGTACTTC. It specifies CASSLSRGRSYEQYF.

The chain carries TRBV18 and TRBJ2-5; perhaps TRBD2 as D (5 bases). Per germline, CDR1 KGHSH and CDR2 LQKENI. This CDR3 is 16 amino acids long. V was pared by 2 bases and J by 5 bases, with 18 bases between. The CDR3 reads CASSPFNPGPGETQYF. The CDR3 DNA is TGTGCCAGCTCACCATTTAACCCCGGTCCGGGGGAGACCCAGTACTTC.

The CDR3: CASNNRAHEQYF. CDR3 nucleotide sequence: TGTGCCAGCAACAACAGGGCTCACGAGCAGTACTTC. This chain connects TRBV6-5 to TRBJ2-7, with a tentative D call TRBD1 (6 bases). Trimming took off 7 bases at V and 5 bases at J, with 12 bases between the two ends. Germline assignment: CDR1 MNHEY and CDR2 SVGAGI. The CDR3 loop spans 12 amino acids.

The rearrangement links TRBV29-1 to TRBJ1-1; D is unresolved. Trimming removed 6 bases at V and 6 bases at J, with 17 bases between. The CDR3 sequence is 13 residues long. Germline CDR1 SQVTM, CDR2 ANQGSEA. The DNA of the CDR3 is TGCAGCGTGAACCCTATACAGAGACCTGAAGCTTTCTTT. Translated, it gives CSVNPIQRPEAFF.

The chain has TRBV6-5 and TRBJ2-7; D gene ambiguous. CDR3 size: 13 residues. Germline CDR1 is MNHEY and CDR2 is SVGAGI. V was clipped by 6 bases and J by 3 bases, with 12 bases between them. The CDR3 spells CASRDGSIYEQYF. The CDR3 DNA sequence: TGTGCCAGCAGGGACGGATCCATCTACGAGCAGTACTTC.

The chain couples TRBV6-5 to TRBJ2-3, with D maybe TRBD2 (6 bases). The length of the CDR3 is 14 residues. V gave up 8 bases and J gave up 4 bases, with 16 bases separating them. Germline V gene lookup returns CDR1 MNHEY and CDR2 SVGAGI. CDR3 sequence reads: CASSRGILSDTQYF. The CDR3 DNA reads as TGTGCCAGCTCTCGGGGGATTTTGTCAGATACGCAGTATTTT.

The chain carries TRBV5-1 and TRBJ2-2, with a possible D match to TRBD2 (6 bases). There are 15 residues in the CDR3. Trimming cost V 4 bases and J 2 bases, with 12 bases left between them. The germline gives CDR1 SGHRS, CDR2 YFSETQ. In DNA, the CDR3 is TGCGCCAGCAGCACGGGGGTCAAAAACACCGGGGAGCTGTTTTTT. It specifies CASSTGVKNTGELFF.

A single count supports this clone. The chain uses TRBV3-1 (or the pseudogene TRBV3-2) and TRBJ1-5; TRBD1 matches at 7 bases. Trimming took 4 bases from V and 7 from J; bases not matched to a gene: 7. In germline, CDR1 is LGHDT, CDR2 YNNKEL (reference sequence). This CDR3 has 14 amino acids. CDR3 nucleotide sequence: TGTGCCAGCAGCCCATTTCAGGGGGGGCAGCCCCAGCATTTT. Residues: CASSPFQGGQPQHF.

This clone was counted only a few times. J is TRBJ2-2 and V is TRBV28, with D possibly being TRBD1 (6 bases). The germline gives CDR1 MDHEN, CDR2 SYDVKM. Trimming took 2 bases from V and 0 from J, leaving 16 bases between them. The CDR3 runs 18 residues. The CDR3 sequence is CASSLGRGSTANTGELFF. The CDR3 nucleotides read TGTGCCAGCAGTTTAGGCAGGGGCTCCACCGCGAACACCGGGGAGCTGTTTTTT.

The chain combines TRBV27 with TRBJ1-5, with a tentative D call TRBD1 (5 bases). V lost 3 bases to trimming and J lost 2 bases, with 8 bases between them. The CDR3 consists of 14 residues. CDR1 MNHEY and CDR2 SMNVEV come from the germline V gene (reference sequence). The CDR3 DNA follows: TGTGCCAGCAGTTTGGGGGGAGGCAATCAGCCCCAGCATTTT. Translated: CASSLGGGNQPQHF.

The genes are TRBV10-3 and TRBJ2-1, with D perhaps TRBD2 (5 bases). Trimming cost V 3 bases and J 8 bases, with 17 bases left between them. CDR1 and CDR2 from the germline V gene are ENHRY and SYGVKD. The CDR3 is made up of 15 amino acids. The CDR3 DNA is TGTGCCATCAGTGAATACAGTACCTCCGGGGATGAGCAGTTCTTC. This translates into CAISEYSTSGDEQFF.